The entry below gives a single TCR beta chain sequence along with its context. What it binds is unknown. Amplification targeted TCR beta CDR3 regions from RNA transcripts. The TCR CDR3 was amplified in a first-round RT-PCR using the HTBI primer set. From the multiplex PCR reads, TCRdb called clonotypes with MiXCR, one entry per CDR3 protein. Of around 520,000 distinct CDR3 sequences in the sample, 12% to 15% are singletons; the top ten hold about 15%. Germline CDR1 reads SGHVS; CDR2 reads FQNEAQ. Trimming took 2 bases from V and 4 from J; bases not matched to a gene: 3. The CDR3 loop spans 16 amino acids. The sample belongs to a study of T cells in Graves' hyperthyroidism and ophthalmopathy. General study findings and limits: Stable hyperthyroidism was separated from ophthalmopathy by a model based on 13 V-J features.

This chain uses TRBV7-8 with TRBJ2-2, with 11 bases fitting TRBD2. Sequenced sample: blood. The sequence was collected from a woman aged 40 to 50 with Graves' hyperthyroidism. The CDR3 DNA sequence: TGTGCCAGCAGCTTAATACTAGCGGGAGTCACCGGGGAGCTGTTTTTT. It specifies CASSLILAGVTGELFF.